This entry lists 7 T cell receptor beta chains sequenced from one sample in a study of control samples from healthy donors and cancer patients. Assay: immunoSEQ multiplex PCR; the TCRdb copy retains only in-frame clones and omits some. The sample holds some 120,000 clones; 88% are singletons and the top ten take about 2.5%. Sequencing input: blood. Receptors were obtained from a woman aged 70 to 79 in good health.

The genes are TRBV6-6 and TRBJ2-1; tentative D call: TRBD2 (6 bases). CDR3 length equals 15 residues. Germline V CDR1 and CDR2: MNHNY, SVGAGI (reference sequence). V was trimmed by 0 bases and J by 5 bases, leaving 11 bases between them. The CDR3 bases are TGTGCCAGCAGTTACTCGAGGGACTTCGACAATGAGCAGTTCTTC. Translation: CASSYSRDFDNEQFF.

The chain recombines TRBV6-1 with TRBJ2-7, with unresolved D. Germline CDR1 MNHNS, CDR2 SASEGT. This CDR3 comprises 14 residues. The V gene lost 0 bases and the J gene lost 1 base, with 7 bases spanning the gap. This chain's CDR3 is CASSEAIRSYEQYF. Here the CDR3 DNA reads TGTGCCAGCAGTGAAGCGATTAGGTCCTACGAGCAGTACTTC.

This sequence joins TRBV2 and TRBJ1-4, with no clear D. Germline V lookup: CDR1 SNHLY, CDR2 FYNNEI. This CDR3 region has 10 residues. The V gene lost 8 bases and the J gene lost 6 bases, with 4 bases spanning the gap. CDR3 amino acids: CASGDEKLFF. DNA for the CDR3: TGTGCCAGCGGGGATGAAAAACTGTTTTTT. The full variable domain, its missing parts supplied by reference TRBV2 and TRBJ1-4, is EPEVTQTPSHQVTQMGQEVILRCVPISNHLYFYWYRQILGQKVEFLVSFYNNEISEKSEIFDDQFSVERPDGSNFTLKIRSTKLEDSAMYFCASGDEKLFFGSGTQLSVL.

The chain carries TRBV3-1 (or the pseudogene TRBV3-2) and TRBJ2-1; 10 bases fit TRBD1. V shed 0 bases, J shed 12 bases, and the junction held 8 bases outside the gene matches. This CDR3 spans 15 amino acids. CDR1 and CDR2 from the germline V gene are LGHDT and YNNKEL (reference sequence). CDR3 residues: CASSQEETGGDGQFF. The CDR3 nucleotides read TGTGCCAGCAGCCAAGAAGAGACAGGGGGCGATGGGCAGTTCTTC.

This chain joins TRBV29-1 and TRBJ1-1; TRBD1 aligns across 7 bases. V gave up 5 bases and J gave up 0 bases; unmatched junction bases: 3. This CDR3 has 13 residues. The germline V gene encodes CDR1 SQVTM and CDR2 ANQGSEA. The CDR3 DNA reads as TGCAGCGTTAGACAGGGCATGAACACTGAAGCTTTCTTT. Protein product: CSVRQGMNTEAFF.

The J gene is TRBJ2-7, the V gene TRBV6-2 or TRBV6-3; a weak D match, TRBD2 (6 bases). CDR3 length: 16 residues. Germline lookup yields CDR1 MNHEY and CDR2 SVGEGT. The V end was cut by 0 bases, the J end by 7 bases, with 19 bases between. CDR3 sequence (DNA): TGTGCCAGCAGTTACTCGGCGGGAAAGACACCCGGGGAGCAGTACTTC. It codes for CASSYSAGKTPGEQYF.

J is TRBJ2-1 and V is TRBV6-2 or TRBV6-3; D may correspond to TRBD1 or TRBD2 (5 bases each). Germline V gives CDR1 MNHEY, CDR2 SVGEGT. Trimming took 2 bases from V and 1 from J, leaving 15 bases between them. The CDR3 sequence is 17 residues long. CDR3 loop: CASSYGLWGKSYNEQFF. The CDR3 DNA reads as TGTGCCAGCAGTTACGGCTTGTGGGGGAAGTCCTACAATGAGCAGTTCTTC.